This record looks at one T cell receptor beta chain sequence and its context. This record belongs to a study of blood T cell repertoires in COVID-19. This CDR3 spans 15 amino acids. CDR1 is LNHDA and CDR2 is SQIVND in the germline V gene (reference sequence). The V gene lost 4 bases and the J gene lost 3 bases, with 13 bases spanning the gap. The protocol was immunoSEQ multiplex PCR, while the TCRdb copy is restricted to in-frame clones and leaves out a portion. The data contain 250,000 to 350,000 clones, about nine tenths of them seen just once; the ten biggest clones take up 10%. The V and J genes are TRBV19 and TRBJ1-5; D gene ambiguous. This receptor was taken from a woman between 18 and 29 years old who had recovered from COVID-19. Material: PBMCs or T cells enriched from blood (not recorded which). The CDR3 DNA is TGTGCCAGTAGTAGTATTGCAGAAGACAATCAGCCCCAGCATTTT. This gives the protein CASSSIAEDNQPQHF.